These 22 T cell receptor beta chains originate from one sample sequenced in a study of control samples from healthy donors and cancer patients. Data came from immunoSEQ multiplex PCR; TCRdb stores just in-frame clones and leaves some out. Among some 120,000 clones listed, 88% were seen once. Sequencing was done on a sample of blood. The source of these receptors is a woman in her 70s in good health.

The chain has TRBV9 and TRBJ1-3, with D unresolved. The CDR3 sequence is 15 residues long. The germline V gene encodes CDR1 SGDLS and CDR2 YYNGEE. With 4 bases removed from V and 6 bases from J, the gap between germline ends came to 17 bases. CDR3 protein: CASSPKTGVENTIYF. As DNA, the CDR3 is TGTGCCAGCAGCCCGAAGACCGGGGTGGAAAACACCATATATTTT.

Of note for this clone: Other DNA sequences in this sample translate to the same CDR3. The rearrangement joins TRBV5-1 to TRBJ1-1, with D unresolved. Germline CDR1 SGHRS, CDR2 YFSETQ. The CDR3 runs to 13 residues. V was shortened by 6 bases and J by 0 bases, with 9 bases between the two germline ends. The CDR3 sequence: CASKGPMNTEAFF. The CDR3 DNA reads as TGCGCCAGCAAAGGGCCTATGAACACTGAAGCTTTCTTT.

The V and J genes are TRBV7-2 and TRBJ1-1; D call uncertain. This CDR3 has 14 amino acids. Germline values: CDR1 SGHTA, CDR2 FQGNSA. V was clipped by 0 bases and J by 4 bases, with 9 bases between them. CDR3 nucleotide sequence: TGTGCCAGCAGCTTAGCGGGAGGGAGCACTGAAGCTTTCTTT. Protein: CASSLAGGSTEAFF.

The chain joins TRBV29-1 to TRBJ1-4, with 8 bases that match TRBD1. Unmatched junction bases numbered 7, after V lost 2 bases and J lost 8 bases. Germline-derived CDR1 and CDR2 are SQVTM and ANQGSEA. The CDR3 is 14 amino acids. For the CDR3, the DNA is TGCAGCGTTGAAAAGGGGACAGGTGGAGAAAAACTGTTTTTT. Translated: CSVEKGTGGEKLFF.

The chain has TRBV5-1 and TRBJ2-7; D is perhaps TRBD1 (6 bases). The CDR3 covers 12 residues. Trimming shortened V by 3 bases and J by 4 bases, and 8 bases separated the two germline ends. CDR1 SGHRS and CDR2 YFSETQ come from the germline V gene. CDR3 sequence reads: CASSSQGYEQYF. The CDR3 nucleotides read TGCGCCAGCAGCTCACAGGGTTACGAGCAGTACTTC.

The CDR3 is CASSSLGRYEQYF. The CDR3 bases are TGTGCCAGCAGCTCACTTGGAAGGTACGAGCAGTACTTC. V gene TRBV13 combines with J gene TRBJ2-7, with D unclear. V was shortened by 4 bases and J by 4 bases, with 11 bases between the two germline ends. Germline CDR1 and CDR2: PRHDT and FYEKMQ (reference sequence). The CDR3 is 13 amino acids.

The chain joins TRBV5-6 to TRBJ2-7; no firm D call. The ends were cut back, 5 bases at V and 0 bases at J, with 9 bases in the middle. The V gene's germline CDR1 is SGHDT and CDR2 YYEEEE. The CDR3 contains 13 residues. CDR3: CASRDKSSYEQYF. The CDR3 DNA sequence: TGTGCCAGCAGAGACAAGAGCTCCTACGAGCAGTACTTC.

The CDR3 here is CASSLLGPKTF. In nucleotides, the CDR3 is TGTGCCAGCAGCTTGTTGGGACCGAAGACCTTC. V usage is TRBV5-4 and J usage is TRBJ1-2, with D tentatively TRBD1 (5 bases). Per germline, CDR1 SGHNT and CDR2 YYREEE (reference sequence). With 1 base removed from V and 14 bases from J, the gap between germline ends came to 12 bases. The CDR3 extends over 11 amino acids. Looking up the rest from reference TRBV5-4 and TRBJ1-2 gives the full variable domain: ETGVTQSPTHLIKTRGQQVTLRCSSQSGHNTVSWYQQALGQGPQFIFQYYREEENGRGNFPPRFSGLQFPNYSSELNVNALELDDSALYLCASSLLGPKTFGSGTRLTVV.

This clone has just a few counts. The rearrangement uses TRBV12-3 or TRBV12-4 and TRBJ2-7; possible D gene TRBD1, 5 bases. Trimming left V 6 bases short and J 0 bases short, with 6 bases between. CDR3 length equals 12 residues. CDR3 coding DNA: TGTGCCAGCAGGGACAACTCCTACGAGCAGTACTTC. It is translated as CASRDNSYEQYF.

The chain couples TRBV10-3 to TRBJ2-5, with 11 bases identical to TRBD1. The ends lost 4 bases at V and 0 bases at J; junction bases unmatched: 7. Germline V gene sequence: CDR1 ENHRY, CDR2 SYGVKD. This CDR3 is built from 17 residues. CDR3 residues: CAISVIRDRGYQETQYF. The CDR3 DNA follows: TGTGCCATCAGTGTTATCCGGGACAGGGGGTACCAAGAGACCCAGTACTTC.

This chain connects TRBV7-9 to TRBJ1-4; D is perhaps TRBD1 (5 bases). V lost 2 bases, J lost 8 bases, and 12 bases lay in between. Germline lookup yields CDR1 SEHNR and CDR2 FQNEAQ (reference sequence). The CDR3 is made up of 14 amino acids. The CDR3 DNA reads TGTGCCAGCAGCTTATTCGGGGAGGGGGAAAAACTGTTTTTT. Protein sequence: CASSLFGEGEKLFF.

The table lists this clone with a count of one. The CDR3 protein is CASSFGDLSYNEQFF. The DNA of the CDR3 is TGCGCCAGCAGCTTCGGAGACCTATCCTACAATGAGCAGTTCTTC. The rearrangement joins TRBV5-1 to TRBJ2-1; D is unclear. Germline V gene lookup returns CDR1 SGHRS and CDR2 YFSETQ. V lost 2 bases to trimming and J lost 1 base, with 10 bases between them. The CDR3 runs 15 residues. Variable domain in full (rest from reference TRBV5-1 and TRBJ2-1): KAGVTQTPRYLIKTRGQQVTLSCSPISGHRSVSWYQQTPGQGLQFLFEYFSETQRNKGNFPGRFSGRQFSNSRSEMNVSTLELGDSALYLCASSFGDLSYNEQFFGPGTRLTVL.

Comment on this clone: Other DNA sequences in this sample translate to the same CDR3. The chain employs TRBV9 and TRBJ2-5; D unclear. V dropped 0 bases and J dropped 5 bases, with 14 bases sitting between them. Germline values: CDR1 SGDLS, CDR2 YYNGEE. The CDR3 covers 15 residues. CDR3 in DNA: TGTGCCAGCAGCGTAGCTACCGGTCCTCATGAGACCCAGTACTTC. Its protein product is CASSVATGPHETQYF. The whole variable domain, remainder taken from reference TRBV9 and TRBJ2-5, is DSGVTQTPKHLITATGQRVTLRCSPRSGDLSVYWYQQSLDQGLQFLIQYYNGEERAKGNILERFSAQQFPDLHSELNLSSLELGDSALYFCASSVATGPHETQYFGPGTRLLVL.

The chain links TRBV3-1 (or the pseudogene TRBV3-2) to TRBJ1-6; no reliable D call. Looked up from germline, CDR1 is LGHDT and CDR2 is YNNKEL (reference sequence). V lost 0 bases and J 3 bases, leaving 15 bases between the germline ends. This CDR3 contains 18 residues. CDR3 sequence reads: CASSQDRRRVGYNSPLHF. CDR3 DNA sequence: TGTGCCAGCAGCCAAGATAGGAGAAGGGTCGGCTATAATTCACCCCTCCACTTT.

There are a few counts of this clone. The chain combines TRBV4-2 with TRBJ2-1; 8 bases map to TRBD2. Germline lookup yields CDR1 LGHNA and CDR2 YNFKEQ. This CDR3 has 17 residues. J lost 6 bases, V lost 0 bases, and 10 bases had no gene match. The CDR3 spells CASSQDAVGRGGNEQFF. The CDR3 DNA is TGTGCCAGCAGCCAAGATGCTGTAGGCCGGGGGGGCAATGAGCAGTTCTTC.

The chain joins TRBV6-5 to TRBJ1-4; D gene unclear. V shed 2 bases and J shed 10 bases, with 14 bases lying between them. Germline V gives CDR1 MNHEY, CDR2 SVGAGI. This CDR3 has 14 residues. The CDR3 here is CASSYTTLEGKLFF. In DNA form, the CDR3 reads TGTGCCAGCAGTTACACCACATTAGAGGGAAAACTGTTTTTT.

The chain couples TRBV12-5 to TRBJ2-2; D ambiguous. The germline V gene has CDR1 LGHNT and CDR2 FRNRAP. This CDR3 contains 12 residues. V shed 7 bases and J shed 6 bases, with 9 bases lying between them. CDR3 loop: CASATFPGELFF. CDR3 bases: TGTGCTAGTGCCACGTTCCCCGGGGAGCTGTTTTTT.

The rearrangement links TRBV5-1 to TRBJ2-2; 8 bases line up with TRBD2. Looked up from germline, CDR1 is SGHRS and CDR2 is YFSETQ. This CDR3 contains 15 residues. The trim removed 4 bases at V and 6 bases at J, leaving 8 bases unmatched. The CDR3 coding sequence is TGCGCCAGCAGCGCACTTAGTAGCGGGGCCGGGGAGCTGTTTTTT. Translated, it gives CASSALSSGAGELFF.

This chain links TRBV7-9 with TRBJ2-7, with 7 positions matching TRBD2. This CDR3 spans 11 amino acids. Per germline, CDR1 SEHNR and CDR2 FQNEAQ (reference sequence). V gave up 4 bases and J gave up 9 bases; unmatched junction bases: 3. Written as DNA, the CDR3 is TGTGCCAGCAGCTCCCGGGAGGTGCAGTACTTC. This translates into CASSSREVQYF.

The rearrangement uses TRBV5-1 and TRBJ1-1; 7 bases are a match to TRBD1. Germline-derived CDR1 and CDR2 are SGHRS and YFSETQ. The CDR3 extends over 14 amino acids. The V gene end was trimmed by 4 bases and the J gene end by 4 bases; junction bases not matched to a gene: 7. The DNA of the CDR3 is TGCGCCAGCAGCCAACAGGGGTCTGGCACTGAAGCTTTCTTT. This encodes CASSQQGSGTEAFF.

This chain connects TRBV19 to TRBJ1-1, with 9 bases matching TRBD1. CDR1 and CDR2 from the germline V gene are LNHDA and SQIVND (reference sequence). This CDR3 comprises 16 residues. After removal of 5 bases from V and 6 bases from J, the junction contained 13 bases not matched to a gene. The CDR3 DNA reads TGTGCCAGTAGTCCGCCTACAGGGGGCGCGGTTCCTGAAGCTTTCTTT. As protein: CASSPPTGGAVPEAFF.

The genes are TRBV18 and TRBJ2-7; no clear D gene. The CDR3 spans 14 residues. The germline V and J ends were trimmed by 1 base and 2 bases, with 9 bases remaining between them. Germline CDR1 is KGHSH and CDR2 is LQKENI. The CDR3 sequence is CASSPQGLAYEQYF. CDR3 bases: TGTGCCAGCTCACCACAGGGTTTGGCCTACGAGCAGTACTTC.